This TCR beta chain was sequenced in a study of T cells after posttransplantation cyclophosphamide. Regarding the study as a whole: Blood and skin or GI T cell repertoires showed limited TRB overlap. TRB clonality was highly associated with recipient CMV seropositivity and reactivation. Later blood repertoires were often dominated by clones from the donor CD8+ memory compartment.

CDR3 length: 13 amino acids. J gave up 10 bases and V 4 bases, and 11 bases lay outside the gene matches. CDR1 and CDR2 from the germline V gene are SGDLS and YYNGEE. This clone was counted at least ten times. Its antigen remains unknown. Assay: immunoSEQ multiplex PCR; the TCRdb copy retains only in-frame clones and omits some. The sample yields more than 25,000 clones, without any singletons. Peripheral blood was collected from the related graft donor on the marrow donation day. The TCR sequence derives from a man over 45 in good health, CMV-negative, and a related stem cell transplant donor. The chain employs TRBV9 and TRBJ2-7, with TRBD2 matching over 7 bases. Sequencing was carried out using PBMCs. The CDR3, as DNA: TGTGCCAGCAGCCCCGGACACACGGGAGGCCAGTACTTC. This sequence encodes CASSPGHTGGQYF.